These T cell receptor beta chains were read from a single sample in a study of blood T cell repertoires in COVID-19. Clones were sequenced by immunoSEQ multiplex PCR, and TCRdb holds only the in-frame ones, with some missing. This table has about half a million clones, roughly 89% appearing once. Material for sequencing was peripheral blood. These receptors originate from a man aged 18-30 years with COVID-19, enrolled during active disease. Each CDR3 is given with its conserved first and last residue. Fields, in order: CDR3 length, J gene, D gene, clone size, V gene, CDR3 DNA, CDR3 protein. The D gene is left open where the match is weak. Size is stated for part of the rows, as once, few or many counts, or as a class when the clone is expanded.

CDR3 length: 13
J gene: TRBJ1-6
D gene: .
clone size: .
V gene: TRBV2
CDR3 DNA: TGTGCCAGCAGACGCCTTCCCGCGGAGCCCCTCCACTTT
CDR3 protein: CASRRLPAEPLHF

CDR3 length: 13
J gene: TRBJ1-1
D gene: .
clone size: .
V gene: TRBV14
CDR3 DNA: TGTGCCAGCAGCCTATTCGGAGGCACTGAAGCTTTCTTT
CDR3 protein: CASSLFGGTEAFF

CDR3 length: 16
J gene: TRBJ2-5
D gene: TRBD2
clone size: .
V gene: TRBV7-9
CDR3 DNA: TGTGCCAGCAGTTTACGTCGTGGCGGGGGACGGGAGACCCAGTACTTC
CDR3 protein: CASSLRRGGGRETQYF

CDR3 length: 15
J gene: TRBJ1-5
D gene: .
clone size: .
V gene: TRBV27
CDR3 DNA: TGTGCCAGCAGTTTATCCGGTTTAAGCAATCAGCCCCAGCATTTT
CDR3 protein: CASSLSGLSNQPQHF

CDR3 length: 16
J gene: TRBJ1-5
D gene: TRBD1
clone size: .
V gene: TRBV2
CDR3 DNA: TGTGCCAGCAGTCCCCGGACAGGGGCGATCAATCAGCCCCAGCATTTT
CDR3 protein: CASSPRTGAINQPQHF

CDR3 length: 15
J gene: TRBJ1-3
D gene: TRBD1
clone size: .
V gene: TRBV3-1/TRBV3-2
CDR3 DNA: TGTGCCAGCAGGTCCCGGGACAGCTCTGGAAACACCATATATTTT
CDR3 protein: CASRSRDSSGNTIYF

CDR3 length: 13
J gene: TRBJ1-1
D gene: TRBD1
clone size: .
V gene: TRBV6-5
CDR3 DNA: TGTGCCAGCAGTAGACAGGGAAACACTGAAGCTTTCTTT
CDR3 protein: CASSRQGNTEAFF

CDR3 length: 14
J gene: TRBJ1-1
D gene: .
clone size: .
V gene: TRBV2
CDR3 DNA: TGTGCCAGCAGTTTCCGGGACATAGCGTTTGAAGCTTTCTTT
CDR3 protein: CASSFRDIAFEAFF

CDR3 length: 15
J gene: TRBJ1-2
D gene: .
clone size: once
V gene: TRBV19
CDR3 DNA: TGTGCCAGTAGTATTTGGGGCGCAACTAACTATGGCTACACCTTC
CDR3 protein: CASSIWGATNYGYTF

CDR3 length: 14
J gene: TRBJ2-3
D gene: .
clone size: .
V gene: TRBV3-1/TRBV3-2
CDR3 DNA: TGTGCCAGCAGCCAAGAACGGTCCACAGATACGCAGTATTTT
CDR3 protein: CASSQERSTDTQYF

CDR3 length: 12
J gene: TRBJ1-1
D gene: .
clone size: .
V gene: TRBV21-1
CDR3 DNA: TGTGCCAGCAGCAACAGGGACAGGCTACCCCCTTTT
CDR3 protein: CASSNRDRLPPF

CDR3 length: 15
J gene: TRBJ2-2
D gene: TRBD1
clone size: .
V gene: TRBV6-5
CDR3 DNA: TGTGCCAGCAGGAATGCAGGGGGCGGGACCGGGGAGCTGTTTTTT
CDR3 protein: CASRNAGGGTGELFF

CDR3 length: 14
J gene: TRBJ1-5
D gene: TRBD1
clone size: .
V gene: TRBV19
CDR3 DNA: TGTGCCAGTAGTTTGACAGGGGGATGGCAGCCCCAGCATTTT
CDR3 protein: CASSLTGGWQPQHF

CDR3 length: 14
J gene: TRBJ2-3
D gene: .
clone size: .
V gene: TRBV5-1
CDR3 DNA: TGCGCCAGCAGCTCCGAGGGGGTTCCAGATACGCAGTATTTT
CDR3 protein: CASSSEGVPDTQYF

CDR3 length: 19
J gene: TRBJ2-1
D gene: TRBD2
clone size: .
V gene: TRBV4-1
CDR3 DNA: TGCGCCAGCAGCCAAGTAATCGCCTTGGGAGCGGGGACGTACAATGAGCAGTTCTTC
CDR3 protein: CASSQVIALGAGTYNEQFF

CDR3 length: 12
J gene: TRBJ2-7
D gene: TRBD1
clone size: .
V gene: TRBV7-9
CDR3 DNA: TGTGCCAGCAGCATCGACAGGGTGGAGCAGTACTTC
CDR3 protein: CASSIDRVEQYF

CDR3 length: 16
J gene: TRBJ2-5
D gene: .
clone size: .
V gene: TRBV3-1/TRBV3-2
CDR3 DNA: TGTGCCAGCAGCCCTAAGACCTCGGGGAGGTTGGAGACCCAGTACTTC
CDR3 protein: CASSPKTSGRLETQYF

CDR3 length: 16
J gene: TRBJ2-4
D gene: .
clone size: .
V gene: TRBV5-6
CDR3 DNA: TGTGCCAGCAGCTTATCAGGGGCGAAGGCCAAAAACATTCAGTACTTC
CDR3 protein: CASSLSGAKAKNIQYF

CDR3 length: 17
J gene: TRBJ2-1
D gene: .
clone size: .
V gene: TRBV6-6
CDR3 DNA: TGTGCCAGCAGTCAAAACAGGTACCTAAGCTCCTACAATGAGCAGTTCTTC
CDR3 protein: CASSQNRYLSSYNEQFF

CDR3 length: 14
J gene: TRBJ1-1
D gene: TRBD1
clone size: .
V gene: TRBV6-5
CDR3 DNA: TGTGCCAGCAGTTTACAGGGGCTGAACACTGAAGCTTTCTTT
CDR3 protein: CASSLQGLNTEAFF

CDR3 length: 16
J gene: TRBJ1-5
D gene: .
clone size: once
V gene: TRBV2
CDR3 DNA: TGTGCCAGCAGTGAAGGAGGACCCCAGGGCCATCAGCCCCAGCATTTT
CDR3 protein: CASSEGGPQGHQPQHF

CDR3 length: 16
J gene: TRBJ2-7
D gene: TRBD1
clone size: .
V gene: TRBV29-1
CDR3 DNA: TGCAGCGCCCTACCCCTCCCGACAGGGTCCTGGTACGAGCAGTACTTC
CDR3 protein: CSALPLPTGSWYEQYF

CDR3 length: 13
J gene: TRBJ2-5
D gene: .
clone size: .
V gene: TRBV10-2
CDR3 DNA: TGCGCCAGCAGTGAGTCGGAGAAAGAGACCCAGTACTTC
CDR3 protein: CASSESEKETQYF

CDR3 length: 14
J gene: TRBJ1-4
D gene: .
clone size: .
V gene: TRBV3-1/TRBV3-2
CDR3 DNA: TGTGCCAGCAGCCTGACCGGGACATCCGAAAAACTGTTTTTT
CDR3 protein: CASSLTGTSEKLFF

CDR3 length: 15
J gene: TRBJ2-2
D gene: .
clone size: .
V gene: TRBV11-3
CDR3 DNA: TGTGCCAGCAGCTTAATGGCGGGCAGCACCGGGGAGCTGTTTTTT
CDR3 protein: CASSLMAGSTGELFF